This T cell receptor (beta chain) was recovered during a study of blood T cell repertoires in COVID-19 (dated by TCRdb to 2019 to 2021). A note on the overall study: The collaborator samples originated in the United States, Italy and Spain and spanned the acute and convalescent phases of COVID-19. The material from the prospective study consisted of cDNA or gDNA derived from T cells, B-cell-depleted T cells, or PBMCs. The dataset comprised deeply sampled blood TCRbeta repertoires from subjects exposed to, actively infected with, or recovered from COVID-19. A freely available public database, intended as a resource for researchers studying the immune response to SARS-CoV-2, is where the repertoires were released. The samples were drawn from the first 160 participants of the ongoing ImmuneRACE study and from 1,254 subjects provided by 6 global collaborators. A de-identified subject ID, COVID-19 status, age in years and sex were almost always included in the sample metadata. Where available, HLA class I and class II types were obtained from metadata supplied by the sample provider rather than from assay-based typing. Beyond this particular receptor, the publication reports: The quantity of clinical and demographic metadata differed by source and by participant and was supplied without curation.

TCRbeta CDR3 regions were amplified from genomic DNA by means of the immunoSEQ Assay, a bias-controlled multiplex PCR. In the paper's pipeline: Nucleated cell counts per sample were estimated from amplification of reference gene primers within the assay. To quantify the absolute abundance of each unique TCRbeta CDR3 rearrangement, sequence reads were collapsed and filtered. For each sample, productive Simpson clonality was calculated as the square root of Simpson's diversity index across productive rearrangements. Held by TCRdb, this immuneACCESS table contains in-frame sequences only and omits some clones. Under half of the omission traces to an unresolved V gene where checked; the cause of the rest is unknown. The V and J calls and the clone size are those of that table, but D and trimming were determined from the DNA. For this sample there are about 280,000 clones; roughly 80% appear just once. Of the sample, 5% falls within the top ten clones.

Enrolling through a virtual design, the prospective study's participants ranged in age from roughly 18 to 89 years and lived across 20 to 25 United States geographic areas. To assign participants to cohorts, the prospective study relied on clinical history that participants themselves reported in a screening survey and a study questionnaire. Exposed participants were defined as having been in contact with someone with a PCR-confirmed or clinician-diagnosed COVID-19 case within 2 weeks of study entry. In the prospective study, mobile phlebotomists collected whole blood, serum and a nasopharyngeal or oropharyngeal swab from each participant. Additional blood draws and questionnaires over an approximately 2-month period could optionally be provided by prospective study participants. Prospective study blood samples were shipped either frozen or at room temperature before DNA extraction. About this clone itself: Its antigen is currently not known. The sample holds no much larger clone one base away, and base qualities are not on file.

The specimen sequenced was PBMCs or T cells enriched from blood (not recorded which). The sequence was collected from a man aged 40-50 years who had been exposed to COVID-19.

For the CDR3, the sequence is CASRTDRGNQPQHF. DNA sequence: TGTGCCAGCAGGACCGACAGGGGTAATCAGCCCCAGCATTTT. The chain is assembled from TRBV2 and TRBJ1-5; TRBD1 matches 8 bases in the middle. Via the germline V gene, CDR1 is SNHLY and CDR2 FYNNEI. Spanning cysteine to phenylalanine, the CDR3 consists of 14 amino acids. Only CDR3 DNA remains: 42 bases, in frame from the first base. V trim: 6 bases; J trim: 4 bases; unmatched bases: 5.